This T cell receptor beta chain was documented in a study of blood T cell repertoires in COVID-19. V lost 3 bases and J lost 0, with 8 bases in between. Germline CDR1 is MDHEN and CDR2 is SYDVKM. The CDR3 covers 14 residues. Sequencing used immunoSEQ multiplex PCR; TCRdb keeps in-frame clones, though not all of them. The sample has 200,000 or so clones; roughly 84% are singletons. The chain is built from TRBV28 and TRBJ1-2, with D uncertain. This clonotype was obtained from a human donor in a cohort sampled during active COVID-19. Sequencing was performed on peripheral blood. The CDR3 DNA follows: TGTGCCAGCAGTTTGTTCCCGGCTAACTATGGCTACACCTTC. Protein product: CASSLFPANYGYTF.